This TCR beta chain appears in the sequencing data of a study of blood T cell repertoires in COVID-19. Study at large: COVID-19 samples from acute and convalescent phases originated in the United States, Italy and Spain. T cells, B-cell-depleted T cells, or PBMCs supplied cDNA or gDNA.

Germline CDR1 SGHTA, CDR2 FQGNSA. The CDR3 is 14 amino acids. Trimming cost V 7 bases and J 8 bases, with 17 bases left between them. In the authors' workflow: For nucleated cells, counts were estimated from reference gene primer amplification. Libraries were prepared by immunoSEQ multiplex PCR; TCRdb keeps only in-frame clonotypes and omits some of them. Clonal size and the V and J genes are those of that table, whereas D and trimming came from the DNA. The table shows 220,000 or so clones, with roughly 89% occurring only once. The receptor was isolated from a man in his fifties or sixties who had recovered from COVID-19. This chain links TRBV7-2 with TRBJ1-4; possibly TRBD1 for D (5 bases). Source material: peripheral blood. In DNA form, the CDR3 reads TGTGCCAGCACCCGTCCGGGGGTAGGCGAAAAACTGTTTTTT. Translation gives CASTRPGVGEKLFF.